Presented here are 19 T cell receptor beta chains from one specimen sequenced in a study of tumor-infiltrating lymphocytes in oesophageal squamous cell carcinoma. TCRdb reprocessed the PCR reads with MiXCR, giving one entry per CDR3 protein. The table records approximately 12,000 distinct CDR3 sequences, 54% of them present only once. The sequenced sample was esophageal tumor tissue. Every receptor here comes from a male donor with esophageal squamous cell carcinoma.

This chain uses TRBV11-1 with TRBJ2-3; 13 bases fit TRBD2. The J segment lost 3 bases and the V segment lost 5 bases, leaving 8 bases of the junction unmatched. In germline, CDR1 is SGHAT, CDR2 FQDESV (reference sequence). The CDR3 runs 17 residues. The CDR3 DNA reads as TGTGCCAGCAGCCAGCGACTAGCGGGAGGATTGACAGATACGCAGTATTTT. It encodes CASSQRLAGGLTDTQYF.

The genes are TRBV12-3 or TRBV12-4 and TRBJ2-1, with no clear D. The J call may be wrong; the DNA end is better matched by TRBJ2-7. The CDR3 spans 12 residues. Written as DNA, the CDR3 is TGTGCCAGCAGTCGTCCTGGTGGCGAGCAGTACTTC. This codes for CASSRPGGEQYF.

This clonotype was recorded a few times. V and J are TRBV7-8 and TRBJ2-7, with D possibly being TRBD1 or TRBD2 (5 bases each). Looked up from germline, CDR1 is SGHVS and CDR2 is FQNEAQ. The V end lost 4 bases, the J end lost 7 bases, and 20 bases lay between the germline ends. This CDR3 is 15 amino acids long. The CDR3 loop is CASSYRGRGAHEQYF. In DNA, the CDR3 is TGTGCCAGCAGCTATCGGGGCAGAGGGGCACATGAGCAGTACTTC.

In its sample, this clonotype was seen a few times. Compared with germline, one end of the junction differs, possibly owing to a read error. The genes are TRBV7-7 and TRBJ2-1, with a possible D match to TRBD2 (5 bases). The germline gives CDR1 SSHAT, CDR2 FNYEAQ (reference sequence). The CDR3 is 13 residues long. The CDR3 reads CASSFPGKNEQFF. The CDR3 DNA follows: TGTGCTAGCAGCTTCCCCGGGAAAAATGAGCAGTTCTTC.

This clonotype was counted between two and nine times. The V and J genes are TRBV3-1 and TRBJ1-2, with 7 nucleotides matching TRBD1. Germline CDR1 and CDR2: LGHDT and YNNKEL (reference sequence). The V segment lost 4 bases and the J segment 8 bases; nucleotides outside the gene matches: 4. CDR3 size: 12 residues. CDR3 DNA: TGTGCCAGCAGCCTTCAGGGGGGCGGCTACACCTTC. The encoded protein is CASSLQGGGYTF.

The gene calls are TRBV7-6 and TRBJ2-3, with no clear D. Between the trimmed V and J ends, which lost 5 bases and 7 bases, there was a span of 16 bases. CDR3 length: 14 residues. Germline assignment: CDR1 SGHVS and CDR2 FNYEAQ. The CDR3 protein is CASSPYIDANTQYF. The CDR3 nucleotides read TGTGCCAGCAGCCCTTATATCGACGCAAATACGCAGTATTTT.

V gene TRBV7-6 combines with J gene TRBJ1-6; perhaps TRBD1 as D (6 bases). CDR1 and CDR2 (germline): SGHVS, FNYEAQ. This CDR3 is 13 amino acids long. V was trimmed by 7 bases and J by 12 bases, leaving 16 bases between them. In DNA form, the CDR3 reads TGTGCCAGCAACCCCGGACAGAATCGACCCCTCCACTTT. Translation: CASNPGQNRPLHF. The whole variable domain, remainder taken from reference TRBV7-6 and TRBJ1-6, is GAGVSQSPRYKVTKRGQDVALRCDPISGHVSLYWYRQALGQGPEFLTYFNYEAQQDKSGLPNDRFSAERPEGSISTLTIQRTEQRDSAMYRCASNPGQNRPLHFGNGTRLTVT.

This clonotype was seen just once. The rearrangement links TRBV7-4 to TRBJ1-2; D possibly corresponds to TRBD1 (5 bases). Per the germline V gene, CDR1 is SGHVT and CDR2 is SQSDAQ. The V and J ends lost 0 bases and 6 bases respectively, with 11 bases between them. The CDR3 consists of 14 residues. The CDR3 DNA reads as TGTGCCAGCAGCTTAGCTGGCAGGGTGGATGGCTACACCTTC. The encoded protein is CASSLAGRVDGYTF.

This chain uses TRBV6-1 with TRBJ2-7; 9 bases are a match to TRBD1. The DNA end is a closer match to TRBJ2-5, so the J assignment may be wrong. This CDR3 contains 15 residues. The V gene's germline CDR1 is MNHNS and CDR2 SASEGT. The CDR3 is CASSYHTGGGETQYF. In DNA, the CDR3 is TGTGCCAGCAGTTACCACACAGGGGGCGGTGAGACCCAGTACTTC.

This clonotype was seen ten or more times. This CDR3 is CATGGPTDTQYF. The CDR3 region has the DNA TGTGCCACGGGGGGGCCAACAGATACGCAGTATTTT. This chain joins TRBV6-1 and TRBJ2-3, with 8 positions matching TRBD2. Germline CDR1 and CDR2: MNHNS and SASEGT. The CDR3 consists of 12 residues. The V segment lost 10 bases and the J segment 3 bases; nucleotides outside the gene matches: 3.

Points on this clonotype: The conserved phenylalanine or tryptophan is not found at the CDR3 terminus, so this likely reflects a read error. The DNA is omitted, as the CDR3 cannot be located on it reliably, and the CDR3 follows TCRdb's listing. The chain has TRBV28 and TRBJ2-1; the DNA was not compared with TRBD2, the D call given in the table. The germline gives CDR1 MDHEN, CDR2 SYDVKM. The CDR3 adds up to 17 amino acids, both ends counted. The CDR3 sequence is CASIGREAAADEQYFGS.

The chain joins TRBV6-2 or TRBV6-3 to TRBJ2-6; D perhaps matches TRBD1 (5 bases). The J call may be faulty, since TRBJ1-2 better matches the DNA end. Looked up from germline, CDR1 is MNHEY and CDR2 is SVGEGT. The CDR3 runs 16 residues. CDR3 amino acids: CASNPRGSGGDYGYTF. DNA for the CDR3: TGTGCCAGCAACCCTAGGGGATCCGGGGGTGACTATGGCTACACCTTC.

The V call is TRBV11-2, the J call TRBJ1-2; D is ambiguous. This CDR3 comprises 14 residues. V lost 0 bases to trimming and J lost 4 bases, with 9 bases between them. Per germline, CDR1 SGHAT and CDR2 FQNNGV. The DNA of the CDR3 is TGTGCCAGCAGCTTAGAAAAAGGAAGCTATGGCTACACCTTC. Amino acids: CASSLEKGSYGYTF.

A note on this clonotype: Its ends do not fully match the called genes, so a read error is possible. CDR3 in amino acids: CASSLAGTSPAGSPLHF. The CDR3 nucleotides are TGTGCCAGCAGCCTAGCCGGGACATCCCCCGCGGGGTCACCCCTCCACTTC. The V gene is TRBV7-4, the J gene TRBJ2-5; TRBD1 or TRBD2 may be the D gene (6 bases each). The CDR3 totals 17 residues. Germline CDR1 reads SGHVT; CDR2 reads SQSDAQ. Combining the CDR3 with reference TRBV7-4 and TRBJ2-5 gives the whole variable domain GAGVSQSPRYKVAKRGRDVALRCDSISGHVTLYWYRQTLGQGSEVLTYSQSDAQRDKSGRPSGRFSAERPERSVSTLKIQRTEQGDSAVYLCASSLAGTSPAGSPLHFGPGTRLLVL.

This clonotype was picked up many times. The V gene is TRBV28, the J gene TRBJ2-5; TRBD2 matches 7 bases. Gene TRBJ2-1 matches the end of the DNA better, so the J call may be wrong. The CDR3 consists of 14 residues. CDR1 is MDHEN, CDR2 SYDVKM, per germline. CDR3: CASREASGVNEQFF. CDR3 bases: TGTGCCAGCAGGGAGGCTAGCGGAGTCAATGAGCAGTTCTTC.

V is TRBV6-1 and J is TRBJ1-5; D gene uncertain. CDR3 length equals 16 residues. V lost 6 bases to trimming and J lost 0 bases, with 15 bases between them. Germline V CDR1 and CDR2: MNHNS, SASEGT. As DNA, the CDR3 is TGTGCCAGCAGCCCAAGTCTTTCCTATAGCAATCAGCCCCAGCATTTT. Its translation is CASSPSLSYSNQPQHF.

The CDR3 protein is CASRSLAGGGEQFF. CDR3 DNA sequence: TGTGCCAGCAGGTCCCTAGCCGGGGGAGGTGAGCAGTTCTTC. The rearrangement links TRBV7-3 to TRBJ2-4; tentatively, D is TRBD2 (6 bases). The J call may be mistaken, given a closer DNA end match to TRBJ2-1. CDR3 size: 14 residues. The germline V gene has CDR1 SGHTA and CDR2 FQGTGA.

This clonotype was counted many times. This could be a read error, since a much larger clone is one nucleotide away. The V call is TRBV19, the J call TRBJ2-4; 7 bases match TRBD1. CDR1 and CDR2 from the germline V gene are LNHDA and SQIVND (reference sequence). Trimming at V came to 0 bases and at J to 13 bases, leaving 18 bases not matched to a gene. The CDR3 length is 17 residues. The chain's CDR3 is CASSIDPGGSSYNEQYF. For the CDR3, the DNA is TGTGCCAGTAGTATAGACCCAGGGGGAAGTTCCTACAATGAGCAGTACTTC.

The gene calls are TRBV7-6 and TRBJ2-3; D is unclear. This CDR3 has 13 amino acids. V was pared by 2 bases and J by 2 bases, with 5 bases between. The germline gives CDR1 SGHVS, CDR2 FNYEAQ. CDR3 sequence reads: CASSLPPTDTQYF. In DNA form, the CDR3 reads TGTGCCAGCAGCTTACCACCCACAGATACGCAGTATTTT.